A selection of T cell receptor beta chains follows, all from one sample in a study of control samples from healthy donors and cancer patients. Profiling relied on immunoSEQ multiplex PCR, and the TCRdb table lists in-frame clones only, not all of them. The profile covers 35,000 to 55,000 clones, with 70% appearing a single time and about a sixth taken by the ten largest. Sequencing was carried out using formalin-fixed, paraffin-embedded tissue. These receptors originate from a male donor with melanoma. Both conserved end residues are part of each CDR3. The D gene is left open where the match is weak. Rows give clone size only sometimes, using once, few, many, or a class for an expanded clone.

J | size | D | V | length | CDR3 | DNA
TRBJ2-1 | - | TRBD2 | TRBV19 | 14 | CASSERDSYNEQFF | TGTGCCAGTTCCGAGCGGGACTCCTACAATGAGCAGTTCTTC
TRBJ2-3 | - | - | TRBV7-9 | 14 | CASSIPTPTDTQYF | TGTGCCAGCAGCATACCTACACCCACAGATACGCAGTATTTT
TRBJ2-1 | - | TRBD2 | TRBV20-1 | 11 | CSARLAVEQFF | TGCAGTGCTAGACTAGCGGTTGAGCAGTTCTTC
TRBJ2-1 | - | TRBD1 | TRBV5-6 | 15 | CASNSRDRGPSEQFF | TGTGCCAGCAACTCCCGGGACAGGGGGCCAAGTGAGCAGTTCTTC
TRBJ2-5 | medium-sized | - | TRBV18 | 12 | CASSLRGETQYF | TGTGCCAGCTCACTCCGGGGAGAGACCCAGTACTTC
TRBJ2-5 | few | TRBD2 | TRBV9 | 14 | CASSVGQAGETQYF | TGTGCCAGCAGCGTAGGCCAAGCGGGGGAGACCCAGTACTTC
TRBJ2-5 | - | - | TRBV11-1 | 12 | CASSRAEETQYF | TGTGCCAGCAGCCGGGCAGAAGAGACCCAGTACTTC
TRBJ2-5 | medium-sized | - | TRBV19 | 12 | CASRQSGETQYF | TGTGCCAGCCGGCAATCAGGCGAGACCCAGTACTTC
TRBJ2-3 | - | - | TRBV11-2 | 15 | CASSRAGGPTYTQYF | TGTGCCAGCAGCCGAGCGGGCGGCCCCACGTATACGCAGTATTTT
TRBJ2-5 | - | - | TRBV4-1 | 14 | CASSQENSGETQYF | TGCGCCAGCAGCCAAGAGAACAGCGGGGAGACCCAGTACTTC
TRBJ1-2 | - | - | TRBV28 | 15 | CASRPPWQLSGGYTF | TGTGCCAGCAGACCCCCGTGGCAACTCAGTGGGGGCTACACCTTC
TRBJ2-5 | - | TRBD2 | TRBV4-1 | 15 | CASSLGLAGGETQYF | TGCGCCAGCAGCCTGGGACTAGCGGGAGGGGAGACCCAGTACTTC
TRBJ2-5 | - | TRBD2 | TRBV3-1/TRBV3-2 | 12 | CASSPRGGVQYF | TGTGCCAGCAGCCCACGGGGGGGGGTCCAGTACTTC
TRBJ1-1 | - | - | TRBV5-1 | 11 | CASKSETEAFF | TGCGCCAGCAAGTCGGAAACTGAAGCTTTCTTT
TRBJ1-2 | - | TRBD1 | TRBV29-1 | 14 | CSTGTGEGPYGYTF | TGCAGCACGGGGACAGGGGAGGGTCCCTATGGCTACACCTTC
TRBJ2-3 | few | TRBD2 | TRBV18 | 15 | CASSPPAGVADTQYF | TGTGCCAGCTCACCACCGGCGGGAGTTGCAGATACGCAGTATTTT
TRBJ2-7 | - | - | TRBV6-1 | 16 | CASSETRRASFDEQYF | TGTGCCAGCAGTGAAACTAGGAGAGCAAGTTTCGACGAGCAGTACTTC
TRBJ1-2 | - | - | TRBV2 | 13 | CASRDDGPYGYTF | TGTGCCAGCAGGGACGACGGCCCCTATGGCTACACCTTC
TRBJ2-7 | many | - | TRBV2 | 13 | CASSAAGRAEQYF | TGTGCCAGCAGTGCCGCTGGCAGGGCCGAGCAGTACTTC
TRBJ1-5 | - | - | TRBV6-1 | 14 | CASSEQGSNQPQHF | TGTGCCAGCAGTGAACAGGGCAGCAATCAGCCCCAGCATTTT
TRBJ1-2 | - | - | TRBV7-2 | 14 | CASSLGVGTYGYTF | TGTGCCAGCAGCTTAGGGGTGGGGACCTATGGCTACACCTTC
TRBJ2-1 | many | - | TRBV6-2/TRBV6-3 | 17 | CASSSPGVAIDYNEQFF | TGTGCCAGCAGTAGCCCGGGGGTGGCGATTGATTACAATGAGCAGTTCTTC
TRBJ2-7 | - | TRBD2 | TRBV27 | 15 | CASSPGSSGSYEQYF | TGTGCCAGCAGTCCGGGGAGTAGCGGGAGCTACGAGCAGTACTTC
TRBJ2-3 | many | TRBD2 | TRBV6-2/TRBV6-3 | 15 | CASSPTSRPTDTQYF | TGTGCCAGCAGTCCGACTAGCAGACCCACAGATACGCAGTATTTT
TRBJ2-7 | few | - | TRBV5-6 | 13 | CASSLQYGYEQYF | TGTGCCAGCAGCTTGCAATATGGCTACGAGCAGTACTTC
TRBJ2-7 | - | - | TRBV28 | 13 | CASSFGPAYEQYF | TGTGCCAGCAGTTTTGGCCCCGCCTACGAGCAGTACTTC
TRBJ2-7 | - | - | TRBV18 | 14 | CASSPRPDSYEQYF | TGTGCCAGCTCACCTCGACCGGACAGCTACGAGCAGTACTTC
TRBJ1-2 | few | - | TRBV19 | 14 | CASSIGLRGRLETF | TGTGCCAGTAGTATAGGACTGCGTGGCAGGCTTGAAACCTTC
TRBJ2-7 | - | - | TRBV3-1/TRBV3-2 | 12 | CASSQGVYEQYF | TGTGCCAGCAGCCAAGGCGTGTACGAGCAGTACTTC
TRBJ2-7 | - | TRBD2 | TRBV10-3 | 14 | CAISAPSGNYEQYF | TGTGCCATCAGTGCTCCTAGCGGGAACTACGAGCAGTACTTC
TRBJ2-7 | - | - | TRBV2 | 14 | CASSESRERYEQYF | TGTGCCAGCAGTGAAAGCCGGGAGCGGTACGAGCAGTACTTC
TRBJ1-4 | - | - | TRBV9 | 16 | CASSPTLLATNEKLFF | TGTGCCAGCAGCCCAACCCTTTTGGCAACTAATGAAAAACTGTTTTTT
TRBJ1-2 | - | - | TRBV4-2 | 14 | CASSQDTGNPGYTF | TGTGCCAGCAGCCAAGATACCGGGAATCCGGGCTACACCTTC
TRBJ1-5 | medium-sized | - | TRBV6-5 | 15 | CASSYSGGRGQPQHF | TGTGCCAGCAGTTACTCCGGGGGGCGCGGACAGCCCCAGCATTTT
TRBJ1-2 | - | - | TRBV5-1 | 15 | CASSSRSLGAYGYTF | TGCGCCAGCAGCTCGAGGAGTTTGGGCGCCTATGGCTACACCTTC
TRBJ2-2 | - | - | TRBV28 | 14 | CASKGGSDAGELFF | TGTGCCAGCAAGGGTGGCAGTGACGCCGGGGAGCTGTTTTTT
TRBJ2-3 | once | - | TRBV11-2 | 14 | CASSLAVGADTQYF | TGTGCCAGCAGCTTAGCTGTCGGGGCAGATACGCAGTATTTT
TRBJ2-5 | once | TRBD2 | TRBV13 | 16 | CASSLDPGGLQETQYF | TGTGCCAGCAGCTTAGATCCGGGAGGGTTGCAAGAGACCCAGTACTTC
TRBJ2-5 | - | - | TRBV20-1 | 10 | CSATQETQYF | TGCAGTGCTACCCAAGAGACCCAGTACTTC
TRBJ2-5 | - | TRBD2 | TRBV15 | 18 | CATSRGWLAGGIQETQYF | TGTGCCACCAGCAGGGGGTGGCTAGCGGGGGGTATTCAAGAGACCCAGTACTTC
TRBJ1-5 | - | - | TRBV19 | 15 | CASQLHSGSNQPQHF | TGTGCCAGCCAATTGCACTCGGGGAGCAATCAGCCCCAGCATTTT
TRBJ2-1 | - | - | TRBV10-3 | 11 | CAISAGGKQFF | TGTGCCATCAGCGCTGGGGGAAAGCAGTTCTTC
TRBJ2-3 | - | - | TRBV25-1 | 12 | CASRWSTDTQYF | TGTGCCAGCAGGTGGTCCACAGATACGCAGTATTTT
TRBJ2-3 | - | - | TRBV4-2 | 15 | CASSQAGERTDTQYF | TGTGCCAGCAGCCAAGCGGGAGAGCGGACAGATACGCAGTATTTT
TRBJ1-4 | - | - | TRBV7-8 | 14 | CASMADPTNEKLFF | TGTGCCAGCATGGCCGATCCAACTAATGAAAAACTGTTTTTT
TRBJ2-1 | few | - | TRBV4-2 | 18 | CASSQGPASEGSYNEQFF | TGTGCCAGCAGCCAAGGACCAGCCAGCGAGGGCTCCTACAATGAGCAGTTCTTC
TRBJ1-4 | - | - | TRBV10-3 | 14 | CAISSMATNEKLFF | TGTGCCATCAGTAGTATGGCAACTAATGAAAAACTGTTTTTT
TRBJ1-1 | - | - | TRBV5-5 | 16 | CASRQDAGGLNTEAFF | TGTGCCAGCAGGCAGGACGCGGGGGGATTGAACACTGAAGCTTTCTTT
TRBJ1-2 | - | TRBD1 | TRBV24-1 | 14 | CATSEPGTGYGYTF | TGTGCCACCAGTGAACCAGGGACAGGCTACGGCTACACCTTC
TRBJ2-7 | - | - | TRBV21-1 | 18 | CASSKALLFIYSSYEQYF | TGTGCCAGCAGCAAAGCGCTTTTGTTCATTTACAGCTCCTACGAGCAGTACTTC
TRBJ2-1 | - | TRBD1 | TRBV9 | 15 | CASSPTGGSYNEQFF | TGTGCCAGCAGCCCGACAGGGGGCTCGTACAATGAGCAGTTCTTC
TRBJ1-4 | - | TRBD1 | TRBV29-1 | 13 | CSVQGGGREKLFF | TGCAGCGTTCAGGGGGGGGGACGTGAAAAACTGTTTTTT
TRBJ2-3 | - | - | TRBV7-9 | 15 | CASSSPRGPTDTQYF | TGTGCCAGCAGCTCCCCCCGGGGACCCACAGATACGCAGTATTTT
TRBJ2-1 | - | - | TRBV6-5 | 14 | CASLSGSPYNEQFF | TGTGCCAGCCTTAGCGGTTCCCCCTACAATGAGCAGTTCTTC
TRBJ2-5 | once | - | TRBV11-3 | 15 | CASSSSGADQETQYF | TGTGCCAGCAGCTCGTCTGGGGCGGATCAAGAGACCCAGTACTTC
TRBJ2-1 | - | TRBD2 | TRBV7-9 | 14 | CASSSSGLAWEQFF | TGTGCCAGCAGCTCCTCGGGACTAGCATGGGAGCAGTTCTTC
TRBJ2-1 | few | - | TRBV27 | 14 | CASGRRRGGNEQFF | TGTGCCAGCGGACGAAGGAGGGGGGGCAATGAGCAGTTCTTC
TRBJ2-5 | - | - | TRBV28 | 15 | CASSLQGTRVETQYF | TGTGCCAGCAGTTTACAGGGGACACGGGTGGAGACCCAGTACTTC